This entry lists 13 T cell receptor beta chains sequenced from one sample in a study of PD-1 blockade in classical Hodgkin lymphoma. Relapses following autologous stem cell transplantation were seen in all patients, with brentuximab vedotin exposure varying. Clones were sequenced by immunoSEQ multiplex PCR, and TCRdb holds only the in-frame ones, with some missing. The sample lists roughly 97,000 clones; over 80% were seen once. Here the sequenced sample was peripheral blood mononuclear cells (PBMCs), taken at baseline. The receptors come from a human donor with classical Hodgkin lymphoma.

The chain carries TRBV14 and TRBJ1-3; no firm D call. Germline values: CDR1 SGHDN, CDR2 FVKESK. V lost 4 bases to trimming and J lost 4 bases, with 8 bases between them. There are 13 residues in the CDR3. The CDR3 loop reads CASSPIRGNTIYF. CDR3 nucleotides: TGTGCCAGCAGCCCGATCCGAGGAAACACCATATATTTT.

This chain connects TRBV21-1 to TRBJ2-2; the D segment call TRBD1 is taken from the table without a DNA check. TRBV21-1 is an annotated pseudogene. CDR3 length equals 16 residues. The CDR3 nucleotides read TGTGCCAGCAGCATCCCGGCAGGGGAAAACACCGGGGAGCTGTTTTTT. Protein product: CASSIPAGENTGELFF.

This chain joins TRBV6-1 and TRBJ2-7; 9 nucleotides line up with TRBD1. J lost 3 bases, V lost 4 bases, and 4 bases had no gene match. The CDR3 runs to 14 residues. Germline V lookup: CDR1 MNHNS, CDR2 SASEGT. CDR3 loop: CASSVGGQGYEQYF. The CDR3 DNA sequence: TGTGCCAGCAGTGTGGGGGGACAGGGCTACGAGCAGTACTTC.

The J gene is TRBJ2-7, the V gene TRBV28; no reliable D call. The CDR3 is 11 amino acids. V lost 3 bases to trimming and J lost 3 bases, with 3 bases between them. The germline V gene encodes CDR1 MDHEN and CDR2 SYDVKM. The CDR3 bases are TGTGCCAGCAGTTTCATCTACGAGCAGTACTTC. It translates to CASSFIYEQYF.

This sequence joins TRBV29-1 and TRBJ2-1; 8 positions agree with TRBD2. Germline CDR1 and CDR2: SQVTM and ANQGSEA. V dropped 6 bases and J dropped 8; count of bases not matched to a gene: 12. CDR3 size: 14 residues. The CDR3 bases are TGCAGCGTCCCGAGCGGGAGTTCGTTGTATGAGCAGTTCTTC. Protein: CSVPSGSSLYEQFF.

This chain uses TRBV9 with TRBJ1-5; no firm D call. V lost 4 bases and J 3 bases, leaving 8 bases between the germline ends. Germline CDR1 and CDR2: SGDLS and YYNGEE. The CDR3 sequence is 13 residues long. The chain's CDR3 is CASSPTPNQPQHF. CDR3 bases: TGTGCCAGCAGCCCTACTCCCAATCAGCCCCAGCATTTT.

The V call is TRBV10-3, the J call TRBJ2-5; 7 bases match TRBD1. The CDR3 consists of 15 residues. Germline V gene sequence: CDR1 ENHRY, CDR2 SYGVKD. The V segment lost 0 bases and the J segment 3 bases; nucleotides outside the gene matches: 4. The DNA for the CDR3 is TGTGCCATCAGTGAGTCCGGGACAGAAAAAGAGACCCAGTACTTC. It encodes CAISESGTEKETQYF.

The rearrangement uses TRBV6-1 and TRBJ1-1; 8 nucleotides align to TRBD1. Germline lookup yields CDR1 MNHNS and CDR2 SASEGT. The CDR3 is made up of 12 amino acids. Trimming took 6 bases from V and 8 from J; bases not matched to a gene: 5. CDR3 bases: TGTGCCAGCAGAGGGACAGGCGGGGAAGCTTTCTTT. Its translation is CASRGTGGEAFF.

A single count supports this clone. This rearrangement joins TRBV5-1 to TRBJ2-7, with D perhaps matching TRBD1 (6 bases). CDR1 is SGHRS, CDR2 YFSETQ, per germline. V was shortened by 5 bases and J by 3 bases, with 9 bases between the two germline ends. The CDR3 has 12 residues. CDR3 sequence reads: CASRQGLYEQYF. The DNA of the CDR3 is TGCGCCAGCAGACAGGGCCTCTACGAGCAGTACTTC.

The V and J genes are TRBV2 and TRBJ2-2; no definite D call. V was cut by 3 bases and J by 4 bases, with 9 bases left in between. The CDR3 extends over 14 amino acids. Per the germline V gene, CDR1 is SNHLY and CDR2 is FYNNEI. CDR3 residues: CASSEERVTGELFF. The CDR3, as DNA: TGTGCCAGCAGTGAGGAACGGGTCACCGGGGAGCTGTTTTTT. Together with reference TRBV2 and TRBJ2-2, the CDR3 gives the full variable domain: EPEVTQTPSHQVTQMGQEVILRCVPISNHLYFYWYRQILGQKVEFLVSFYNNEISEKSEIFDDQFSVERPDGSNFTLKIRSTKLEDSAMYFCASSEERVTGELFFGEGSRLTVL.

This clone was seen just once. The chain recombines TRBV4-2 with TRBJ1-2; a weak D match, TRBD1 (5 bases). Germline V lookup: CDR1 LGHNA, CDR2 YNFKEQ. The CDR3 totals 14 residues. V was trimmed by 5 bases and J by 7 bases, leaving 17 bases between them. CDR3 sequence: CASSLDRGLAGYTF. The CDR3 DNA is TGTGCCAGCAGCTTGGATAGGGGCTTGGCTGGCTACACCTTC.

The genes are TRBV4-2 and TRBJ1-4, with 9 bases identical to TRBD1. This CDR3 is 19 amino acids long. CDR1 is LGHNA and CDR2 is YNFKEQ in the germline V gene. After removal of 0 bases from V and 9 bases from J, the junction contained 17 bases not matched to a gene. The CDR3 coding sequence is TGTGCCAGCAGCCAAGATCCAGTAAAGGGACAGGGAGCCTCGCAAAAACTGTTTTTT. Translating gives CASSQDPVKGQGASQKLFF.

The chain employs TRBV18 and TRBJ2-3, with D unresolved. The CDR3 is 13 amino acids. Deletions cut 0 bases from V and 6 bases from J, with 7 bases between. Germline CDR1 KGHSH, CDR2 LQKENI. Written as DNA, the CDR3 is TGTGCCAGCTCACCACCAACAATCGATACGCAGTATTTT. This sequence encodes CASSPPTIDTQYF.